This T cell receptor beta chain was observed in a study of cytomegalovirus exposure and HLA in healthy donors. The study, taken as a whole, reports: An analysis was carried out at a later point. It showed that HLA-associated TCR beta chains were more clonally expanded than equally common non-associated chains. A later examination showed that TCR association rates differed by HLA locus, with DRB1 most and HLA-C fewest.

The PCR made use of 60 Vbeta and 13 Jbeta primers. TCRdb's table, derived via immunoSEQ multiplex PCR, lists solely in-frame clones and lacks some. This table holds over 100,000 clones. Germline CDR1 and CDR2: SSHAT and FNYEAQ (reference sequence). V was pared by 5 bases and J by 3 bases, with 4 bases of the junction left unmatched. The length of the CDR3 is 13 residues. About this clone: No antigen is known for it.

This clonotype was obtained from a man aged 40-50 years in good health and CMV-seropositive. Material: PBMCs. The chain links TRBV7-7 to TRBJ2-7, with 7 bases fitting TRBD2. The CDR3 DNA sequence: TGTGCCAGCAGCCCTGGGGGGGTCTACGAGCAGTACTTC. Translation: CASSPGGVYEQYF.